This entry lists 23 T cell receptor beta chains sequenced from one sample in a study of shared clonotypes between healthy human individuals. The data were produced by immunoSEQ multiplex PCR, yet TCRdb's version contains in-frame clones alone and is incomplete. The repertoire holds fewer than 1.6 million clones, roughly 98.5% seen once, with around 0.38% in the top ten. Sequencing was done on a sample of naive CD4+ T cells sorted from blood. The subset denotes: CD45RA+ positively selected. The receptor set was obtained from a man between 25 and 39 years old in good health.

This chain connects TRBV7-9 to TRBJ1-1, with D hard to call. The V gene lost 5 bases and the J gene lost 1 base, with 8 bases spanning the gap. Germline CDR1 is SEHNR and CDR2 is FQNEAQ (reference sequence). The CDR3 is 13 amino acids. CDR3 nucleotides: TGTGCCAGCAGCCATGGGAAGAACACTGAAGCTTTCTTT. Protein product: CASSHGKNTEAFF.

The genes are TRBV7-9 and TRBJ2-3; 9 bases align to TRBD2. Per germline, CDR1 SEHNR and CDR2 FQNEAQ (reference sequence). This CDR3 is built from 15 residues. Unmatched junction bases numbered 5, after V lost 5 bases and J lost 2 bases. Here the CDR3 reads CASSLGLAFTDTQYF. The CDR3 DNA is TGTGCCAGCAGCCTGGGACTAGCTTTCACAGATACGCAGTATTTT.

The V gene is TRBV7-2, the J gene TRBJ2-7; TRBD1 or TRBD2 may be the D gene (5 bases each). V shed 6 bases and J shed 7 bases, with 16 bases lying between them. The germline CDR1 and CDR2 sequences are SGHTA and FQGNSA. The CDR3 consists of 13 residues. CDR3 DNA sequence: TGTGCCAGCAGGCAACATCGGGGCGAGGAGCAGTACTTC. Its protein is CASRQHRGEEQYF.

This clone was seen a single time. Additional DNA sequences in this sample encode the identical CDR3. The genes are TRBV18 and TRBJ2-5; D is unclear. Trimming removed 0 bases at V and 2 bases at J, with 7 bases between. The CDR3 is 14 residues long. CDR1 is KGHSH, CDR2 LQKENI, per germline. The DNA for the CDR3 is TGTGCCAGCTCACCACCGGCCGGGCAAGAGACCCAGTACTTC. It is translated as CASSPPAGQETQYF. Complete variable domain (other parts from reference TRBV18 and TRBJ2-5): NAGVMQNPRHLVRRRGQEARLRCSPMKGHSHVYWYRQLPEEGLKFMVYLQKENIIDESGMPKERFSAEFPKEGPSILRIQQVVRGDSAAYFCASSPPAGQETQYFGPGTRLLVL.

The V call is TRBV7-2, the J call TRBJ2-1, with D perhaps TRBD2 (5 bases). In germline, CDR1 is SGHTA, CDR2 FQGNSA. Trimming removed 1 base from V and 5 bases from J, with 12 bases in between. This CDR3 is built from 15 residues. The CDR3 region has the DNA TGTGCCAGCAGCTTAGAAGTGACTAACAACAATGAGCAGTTCTTC. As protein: CASSLEVTNNNEQFF.

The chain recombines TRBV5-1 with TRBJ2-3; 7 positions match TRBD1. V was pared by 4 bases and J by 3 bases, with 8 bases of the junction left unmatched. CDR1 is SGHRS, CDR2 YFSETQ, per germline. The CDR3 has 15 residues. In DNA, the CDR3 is TGCGCCAGCAGCGGAACAGGGGTCGGGACAGATACGCAGTATTTT. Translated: CASSGTGVGTDTQYF.

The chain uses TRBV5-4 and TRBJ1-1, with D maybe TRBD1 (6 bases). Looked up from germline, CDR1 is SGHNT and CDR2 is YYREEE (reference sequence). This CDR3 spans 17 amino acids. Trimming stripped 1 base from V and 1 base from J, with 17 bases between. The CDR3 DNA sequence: TGTGCCAGCAGCTTGAGCGGGGCGATGGGGGCGAACACTGAAGCTTTCTTT. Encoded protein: CASSLSGAMGANTEAFF.

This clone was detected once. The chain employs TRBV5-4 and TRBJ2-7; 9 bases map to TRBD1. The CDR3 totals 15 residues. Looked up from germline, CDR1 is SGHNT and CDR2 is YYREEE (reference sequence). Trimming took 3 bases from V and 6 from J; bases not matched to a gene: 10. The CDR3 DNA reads TGTGCCAGCAGCTCTAGGGACAGGGCAATCGGCGAGCAGTACTTC. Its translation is CASSSRDRAIGEQYF. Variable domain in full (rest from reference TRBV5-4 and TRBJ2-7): ETGVTQSPTHLIKTRGQQVTLRCSSQSGHNTVSWYQQALGQGPQFIFQYYREEENGRGNFPPRFSGLQFPNYSSELNVNALELDDSALYLCASSSRDRAIGEQYFGPGTRLTVT.

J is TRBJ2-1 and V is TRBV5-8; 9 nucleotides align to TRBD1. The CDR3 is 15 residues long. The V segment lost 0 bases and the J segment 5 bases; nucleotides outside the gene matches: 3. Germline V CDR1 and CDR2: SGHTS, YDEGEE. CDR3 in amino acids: CASSLGTGVDNEQFF. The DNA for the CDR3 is TGTGCCAGCAGCTTGGGGACAGGGGTTGACAATGAGCAGTTCTTC.

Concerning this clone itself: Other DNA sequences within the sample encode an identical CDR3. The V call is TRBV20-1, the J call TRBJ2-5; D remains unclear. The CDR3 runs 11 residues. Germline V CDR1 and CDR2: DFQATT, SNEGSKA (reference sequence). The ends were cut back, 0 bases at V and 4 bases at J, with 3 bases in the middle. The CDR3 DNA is TGCAGTGCTAGAGATACAGAGACCCAGTACTTC. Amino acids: CSARDTETQYF.

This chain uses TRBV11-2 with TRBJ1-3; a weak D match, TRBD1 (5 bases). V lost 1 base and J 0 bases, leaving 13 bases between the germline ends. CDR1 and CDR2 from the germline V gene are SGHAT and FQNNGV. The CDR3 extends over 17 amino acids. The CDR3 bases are TGTGCCAGCAGCTTAGTCCCGGGACGACTCTCTGGAAACACCATATATTTT. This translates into CASSLVPGRLSGNTIYF.

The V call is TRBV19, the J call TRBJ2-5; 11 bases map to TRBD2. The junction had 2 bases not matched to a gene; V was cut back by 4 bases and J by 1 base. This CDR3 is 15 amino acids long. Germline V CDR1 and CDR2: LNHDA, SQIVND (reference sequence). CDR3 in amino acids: CASSTGLAGQETQYF. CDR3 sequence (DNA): TGTGCCAGTAGTACCGGACTAGCGGGCCAAGAGACCCAGTACTTC.

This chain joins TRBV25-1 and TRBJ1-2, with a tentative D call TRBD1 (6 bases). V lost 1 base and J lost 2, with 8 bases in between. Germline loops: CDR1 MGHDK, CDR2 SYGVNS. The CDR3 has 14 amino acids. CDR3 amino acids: CASSEWGANYGYTF. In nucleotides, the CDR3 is TGTGCCAGCAGTGAATGGGGGGCGAACTATGGCTACACCTTC.

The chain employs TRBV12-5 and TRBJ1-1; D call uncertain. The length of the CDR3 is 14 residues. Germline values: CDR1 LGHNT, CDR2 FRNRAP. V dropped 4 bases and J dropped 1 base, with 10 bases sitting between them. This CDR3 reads CASGSGRPNTEAFF. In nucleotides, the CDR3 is TGTGCTAGTGGTTCAGGACGGCCGAACACTGAAGCTTTCTTT.

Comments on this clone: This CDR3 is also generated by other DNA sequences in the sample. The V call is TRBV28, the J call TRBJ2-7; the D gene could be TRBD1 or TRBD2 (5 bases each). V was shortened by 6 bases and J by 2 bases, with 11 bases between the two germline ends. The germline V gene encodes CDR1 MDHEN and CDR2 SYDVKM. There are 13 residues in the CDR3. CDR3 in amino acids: CASSPGAAYEQYF. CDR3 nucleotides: TGTGCCAGCAGCCCCGGGGCTGCCTACGAGCAGTACTTC.

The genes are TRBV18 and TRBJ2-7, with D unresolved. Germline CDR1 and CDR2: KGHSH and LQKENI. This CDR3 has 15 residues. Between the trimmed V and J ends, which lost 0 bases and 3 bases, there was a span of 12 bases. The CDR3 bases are TGTGCCAGCTCACCACCTGTACAGCCACGCTACGAGCAGTACTTC. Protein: CASSPPVQPRYEQYF.

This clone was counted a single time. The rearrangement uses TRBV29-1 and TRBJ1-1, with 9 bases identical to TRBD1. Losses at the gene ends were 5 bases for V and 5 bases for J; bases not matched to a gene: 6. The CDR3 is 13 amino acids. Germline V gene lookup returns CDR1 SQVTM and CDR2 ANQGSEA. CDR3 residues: CSVSGTGITEAFF. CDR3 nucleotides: TGCAGCGTTTCGGGGACAGGGATAACTGAAGCTTTCTTT.

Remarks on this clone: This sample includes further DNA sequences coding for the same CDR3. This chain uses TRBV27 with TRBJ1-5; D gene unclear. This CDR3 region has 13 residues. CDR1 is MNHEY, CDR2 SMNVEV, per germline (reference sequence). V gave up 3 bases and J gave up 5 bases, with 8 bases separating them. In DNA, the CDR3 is TGTGCCAGCAGTTTGCGGGGTGATCAGCCCCAGCATTTT. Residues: CASSLRGDQPQHF.

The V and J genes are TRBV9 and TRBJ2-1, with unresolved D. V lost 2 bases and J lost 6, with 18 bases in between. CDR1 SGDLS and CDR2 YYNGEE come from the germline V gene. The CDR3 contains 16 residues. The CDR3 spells CASSVYGFFKTNEQFF. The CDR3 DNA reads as TGTGCCAGCAGCGTGTATGGGTTTTTTAAAACCAATGAGCAGTTCTTC.

The CDR3 bases are TGTGCCAGCTCACCACCGTATGCCTACTCTGGGGCCAACGTCCTGACTTTC. The encoded protein is CASSPPYAYSGANVLTF. This chain joins TRBV18 and TRBJ2-6, with D unresolved. Trimming took 0 bases from V and 0 from J, leaving 9 bases between them. The CDR3 length is 17 residues. Germline CDR1 KGHSH, CDR2 LQKENI.

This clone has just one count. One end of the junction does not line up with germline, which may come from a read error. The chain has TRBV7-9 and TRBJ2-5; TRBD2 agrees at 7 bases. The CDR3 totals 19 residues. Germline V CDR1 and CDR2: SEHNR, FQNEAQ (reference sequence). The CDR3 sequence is CASTLAWDYQREIQETQYF. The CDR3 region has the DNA TGTGCAAGCACCTTAGCCTGGGACTACCAGAGGGAGATCCAAGAGACCCAGTACTTC. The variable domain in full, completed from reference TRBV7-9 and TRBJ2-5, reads DTGVSQNPRHKITKRGQNVTFRCDPISEHNRLYWYRQTLGQGPEFLTYFQNEAQLEKSRLLSDRFSAERPKGSFSTLEIQRTEQGDSAMYLCASTLAWDYQREIQETQYFGPGTRLLVL.

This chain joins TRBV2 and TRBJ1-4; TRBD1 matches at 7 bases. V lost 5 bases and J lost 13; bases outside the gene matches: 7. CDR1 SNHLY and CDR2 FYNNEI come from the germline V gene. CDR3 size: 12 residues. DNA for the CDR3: TGTGCCAGCAGTCTAGACAGGGAAGGACTGTTTTTT. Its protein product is CASSLDREGLFF.

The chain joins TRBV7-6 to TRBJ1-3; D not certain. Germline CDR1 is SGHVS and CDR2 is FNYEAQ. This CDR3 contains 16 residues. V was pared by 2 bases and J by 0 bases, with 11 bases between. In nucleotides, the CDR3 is TGTGCCAGCAGCTTACTAAACTGGAGCTCTGGAAACACCATATATTTT. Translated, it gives CASSLLNWSSGNTIYF.